A single sample gave rise to the 13 T cell receptor beta chains below, sequenced in a study of blood T cell repertoires in COVID-19. The protocol was immunoSEQ multiplex PCR, while the TCRdb copy is restricted to in-frame clones and leaves out a portion. The sample comprises about 140,000 clones, roughly four fifths of which are singletons, and about 8% rests with the top ten. The sample taken for sequencing was peripheral blood. The origin of the receptors is a human donor in a cohort sampled during active COVID-19.

This chain uses TRBV19 with TRBJ1-1; D is undetermined. From germline, CDR1 is LNHDA and CDR2 SQIVND (reference sequence). The CDR3 loop spans 12 amino acids. As DNA, the CDR3 is TGTGGAGCGAGACGGGGGAACACTGAAGCTTTCTTT. Its translation is CGARRGNTEAFF.

This chain uses TRBV18 with TRBJ1-6; 7 nucleotides align to TRBD1. The CDR3 is 14 residues long. Per the germline V gene, CDR1 is KGHSH and CDR2 is LQKENI. The J segment lost 7 bases and the V segment lost 3 bases, leaving 3 bases of the junction unmatched. The CDR3 DNA reads as TGTGCCAGCTCACCCACAGGGGAAAATTCACCCCTCCACTTT. Its protein is CASSPTGENSPLHF.

The gene calls are TRBV6-5 and TRBJ1-4, with TRBD1 as a possible D gene (5 bases). V shed 4 bases and J shed 8 bases, with 14 bases lying between them. The length of the CDR3 is 14 residues. Per the germline V gene, CDR1 is MNHEY and CDR2 is SVGAGI. In DNA, the CDR3 is TGTGCCAGCAGTTCCCGAAGGCAGGGAGAAAAACTGTTTTTT. Its translation is CASSSRRQGEKLFF.

This clone has more than one count but fewer than ten. This chain's CDR3 is CASSLDGLTDTQYF. DNA of the CDR3: TGTGCCAGCAGCTTAGACGGTCTCACTGATACGCAGTATTTT. The J gene is TRBJ2-3, the V gene TRBV7-9; no clear D gene. CDR1 and CDR2 (germline): SEHNR, FQNEAQ (reference sequence). There are 14 residues in the CDR3. Trimming removed 1 base at V and 6 bases at J, with 11 bases between.

The chain links TRBV19 to TRBJ2-7, with 7 bases aligning to TRBD2. The CDR3 runs 15 residues. The J segment lost 0 bases and the V segment lost 3 bases, leaving 5 bases of the junction unmatched. CDR1 and CDR2 (germline): LNHDA, SQIVND (reference sequence). CDR3 DNA sequence: TGTGCCAGTAGTATGACTAGCCTAAGCTCCTACGAGCAGTACTTC. Encoded protein: CASSMTSLSSYEQYF. Full variable domain (rest looked up from reference TRBV19 and TRBJ2-7): DGGITQSPKYLFRKEGQNVTLSCEQNLNHDAMYWYRQDPGQGLRLIYYSQIVNDFQKGDIAEGYSVSREKKESFPLTVTSAQKNPTAFYLCASSMTSLSSYEQYFGPGTRLTVT.

This clone has a handful of counts. The rearrangement uses TRBV5-1 and TRBJ1-1, with TRBD1 matching over 10 bases. J gave up 6 bases and V 4 bases, and 9 bases lay outside the gene matches. Germline CDR1 SGHRS, CDR2 YFSETQ. The CDR3 totals 15 residues. The DNA for the CDR3 is TGCGCCAGCAGCCAGGACAGGGGGAATTGGGCTGAAGCTTTCTTT. Its protein product is CASSQDRGNWAEAFF.

The V call is TRBV10-3, the J call TRBJ2-2, with 9 nucleotides matching TRBD1. Per the germline V gene, CDR1 is ENHRY and CDR2 is SYGVKD. This CDR3 comprises 15 residues. J gave up 3 bases and V 5 bases, and 4 bases lay outside the gene matches. The CDR3 is CAISPDRGDTGELFF. The CDR3 coding sequence is TGTGCCATCAGTCCAGACAGGGGGGACACCGGGGAGCTGTTTTTT.

The chain combines TRBV6-6 with TRBJ1-2; 10 bases line up with TRBD1. The length of the CDR3 is 16 residues. The germline gives CDR1 MNHNY, CDR2 SVGAGI (reference sequence). V gave up 5 bases and J gave up 6 bases; unmatched junction bases: 12. The CDR3: CASSINTGTGEDGYTF. In nucleotides, the CDR3 is TGTGCCAGCAGTATTAACACCGGGACAGGGGAGGATGGCTACACCTTC.

DNA of the CDR3: TGTGCCAGCACCCCCGGGGGGGCCACAGATACGCAGTATTTT. Its translation: CASTPGGATDTQYF. This chain uses TRBV7-2 with TRBJ2-3; TRBD2 agrees at 8 bases. This CDR3 spans 14 amino acids. J lost 2 bases, V lost 7 bases, and 5 bases had no gene match. Germline assignment: CDR1 SGHTA and CDR2 FQGNSA.

The chain couples TRBV6-4 to TRBJ1-5; TRBD1 matches at 7 bases. CDR3 length equals 13 residues. Germline V gene sequence: CDR1 MRHNA, CDR2 SNTAGT. J lost 3 bases, V lost 7 bases, and 3 bases had no gene match. This CDR3 is CASTGQLNQPQHF. The CDR3 DNA is TGTGCCAGCACGGGACAGCTCAATCAGCCCCAGCATTTT.

J is TRBJ2-1 and V is TRBV6-5; 7 bases agree with TRBD2. Germline-derived CDR1 and CDR2 are MNHEY and SVGAGI. The CDR3 contains 15 residues. Losses at the gene ends were 2 bases for V and 8 bases for J; bases not matched to a gene: 9. CDR3 bases: TGTGCCAGCAGTTACCGGAGCGGGGCACGAGATGAGCAGTTCTTC. Its translation: CASSYRSGARDEQFF.

CDR3 loop: CASSQGQGANYGYTF. The CDR3 DNA sequence: TGTGCCAGCAGCCAAGGACAGGGAGCTAACTATGGCTACACCTTC. The chain links TRBV3-1 (or the pseudogene TRBV3-2) to TRBJ1-2, with 7 bases identical to TRBD1. Germline V gene sequence: CDR1 LGHDT, CDR2 YNNKEL (reference sequence). With 1 base clipped from V and 0 bases from J, the junction kept 2 bases outside the gene matches. CDR3 length: 15 residues.

J is TRBJ2-5 and V is TRBV6-5, with TRBD2 identical over 7 bases. V shed 1 base, J shed 1 base, and the junction held 3 bases outside the gene matches. The CDR3 is 15 residues long. The germline CDR1 and CDR2 sequences are MNHEY and SVGAGI. This CDR3 is CASSYWSGGQETQYF. The CDR3 nucleotides are TGTGCCAGCAGTTACTGGTCGGGGGGCCAAGAGACCCAGTACTTC.